One and the same sample provided the 27 T cell receptor beta chains below, sequenced in a study of cytomegalovirus exposure and HLA in healthy donors. Researchers ran the PCR with 60 Vbeta and 13 Jbeta primers. Profiling relied on immunoSEQ multiplex PCR, and the TCRdb table lists in-frame clones only, not all of them. The sample contains 150,000 to 200,000 clones, around 86% of which appear only once. The material sequenced was PBMCs. The receptors were gathered from a human donor in good health.

The chain has TRBV7-6 and TRBJ2-1; 12 bases are a match to TRBD2. Germline V gene sequence: CDR1 SGHVS, CDR2 FNYEAQ. J lost 5 bases, V lost 5 bases, and 4 bases had no gene match. The CDR3 is 15 amino acids. The CDR3 DNA reads as TGTGCCAGCAGCGTCCTAGCGGGGGGGCACAATGAGCAGTTCTTC. Translated: CASSVLAGGHNEQFF.

This chain links TRBV5-1 with TRBJ2-7; 7 nucleotides line up with TRBD1. Germline V lookup: CDR1 SGHRS, CDR2 YFSETQ. The CDR3 runs 15 residues. Losses at the gene ends were 3 bases for V and 2 bases for J; bases not matched to a gene: 8. The CDR3: CASSSNPDRAYEQYF. CDR3 nucleotide sequence: TGCGCCAGCAGCTCGAATCCAGACAGGGCCTACGAGCAGTACTTC.

The V and J genes are TRBV5-6 and TRBJ1-5; D remains ambiguous. CDR1 is SGHDT, CDR2 YYEEEE, per germline. The CDR3 totals 15 residues. Trimming left V 5 bases short and J 2 bases short, with 14 bases between. The CDR3 DNA reads TGTGCCAGCAGTTTGAAAAATCTAGGCAATCAGCCCCAGCATTTT. This encodes CASSLKNLGNQPQHF.

The J gene is TRBJ1-1, the V gene TRBV4-3; D possibly corresponds to TRBD1 (5 bases). The germline CDR1 and CDR2 sequences are LGHNA and YSLEER. There are 15 residues in the CDR3. V lost 0 bases, J lost 3 bases, and 11 bases lay in between. CDR3 sequence reads: CASSQDTGLYTEAFF. CDR3 DNA sequence: TGCGCCAGCAGCCAAGATACAGGTTTGTACACTGAAGCTTTCTTT.

The rearrangement uses TRBV5-1 and TRBJ2-3; D possibly corresponds to TRBD2 (6 bases). Germline V gene sequence: CDR1 SGHRS, CDR2 YFSETQ. This CDR3 has 16 residues. V lost 0 bases and J 10 bases, leaving 21 bases between the germline ends. CDR3 amino acids: CASSLVGGADLEAQYF. DNA of the CDR3: TGCGCCAGCAGCTTGGTTGGCGGGGCGGACCTTGAGGCGCAGTATTTT.

This clone was observed a handful of times. The rearrangement links TRBV10-2 to TRBJ1-2; D remains ambiguous. The CDR3 totals 12 residues. Trimming cost V 5 bases and J 6 bases, with 10 bases left between them. Germline V CDR1 and CDR2: WSHSY, SAAADI. CDR3 protein: CASSSRVDGYTF. CDR3 nucleotide sequence: TGCGCCAGCAGTTCGCGGGTGGATGGCTACACCTTC.

The gene calls are TRBV27 and TRBJ2-3; the D gene is possibly TRBD2 (5 bases). Trimming removed 4 bases at V and 4 bases at J, with 15 bases between. The CDR3 contains 15 residues. CDR1 MNHEY and CDR2 SMNVEV come from the germline V gene (reference sequence). CDR3 loop: CASSSSFSFADTQYF. DNA of the CDR3: TGTGCCAGCAGTTCTAGCTTCTCTTTTGCAGATACGCAGTATTTT.

CDR3 protein: CASSPHSNSPLHF. Written as DNA, the CDR3 is TGTGCCAGCAGCCCACATTCTAATTCACCCCTCCACTTT. V and J are TRBV11-3 and TRBJ1-6, with D uncertain. The CDR3 spans 13 residues. Germline lookup yields CDR1 SGHNT and CDR2 YENEEA. Trimming removed 5 bases at V and 6 bases at J, with 8 bases between.

This clone was observed a handful of times. The gene calls are TRBV2 and TRBJ1-1, with 7 bases lining up with TRBD1. Looked up from germline, CDR1 is SNHLY and CDR2 is FYNNEI. The trim removed 5 bases at V and 11 bases at J, leaving 8 bases unmatched. CDR3 size: 12 residues. The CDR3 reads CASSPGQRVAFF. The CDR3 region has the DNA TGTGCCAGCAGTCCGGGACAGCGAGTGGCTTTCTTT.

The chain recombines TRBV6-6 with TRBJ2-1; TRBD2 matches 9 bases. The CDR3 length is 14 residues. The trim removed 0 bases at V and 7 bases at J, leaving 1 base unmatched. CDR1 is MNHNY, CDR2 SVGAGI, per germline (reference sequence). In DNA, the CDR3 is TGTGCCAGCAGTTACTCGGCGGGAGGGAATGAGCAGTTCTTC. Amino acids: CASSYSAGGNEQFF.

Only a few counts were recorded for this clone. The chain has TRBV20-1 and TRBJ1-1; D is undetermined. This CDR3 is 11 amino acids long. V dropped 5 bases and J dropped 7 bases, with 11 bases sitting between them. The germline V gene has CDR1 DFQATT and CDR2 SNEGSKA (reference sequence). The CDR3 reads CSARGEVEAFF. CDR3 sequence (DNA): TGCAGTGCTCGCGGGGAGGTTGAAGCTTTCTTT.

This clone was found a few times. The rearrangement uses TRBV2 and TRBJ1-1, with 7 positions matching TRBD1. J gave up 7 bases and V 5 bases, and 4 bases lay outside the gene matches. Germline values: CDR1 SNHLY, CDR2 FYNNEI. The CDR3 is made up of 12 amino acids. CDR3 bases: TGTGCCAGCAGTAGGGACAGCGTTGAAGCTTTCTTT. This codes for CASSRDSVEAFF.

The chain combines TRBV7-2 with TRBJ2-3; 11 bases are shared with TRBD2. V gave up 2 bases and J gave up 6 bases; unmatched junction bases: 4. This CDR3 is built from 15 residues. Germline V lookup: CDR1 SGHTA, CDR2 FQGNSA. The DNA of the CDR3 is TGTGCCAGCAGCTTAACTAGCGGGGGTAGGGATACGCAGTATTTT. This codes for CASSLTSGGRDTQYF.

This sequence joins TRBV19 and TRBJ2-2, with TRBD2 matching over 7 bases. The CDR3 is made up of 18 amino acids. Germline V gives CDR1 LNHDA, CDR2 SQIVND (reference sequence). The ends lost 2 bases at V and 2 bases at J; junction bases unmatched: 11. The CDR3 protein is CASSIYSSGLPNTGELFF. CDR3 in DNA: TGTGCCAGTAGTATATATAGTTCGGGACTACCAAACACCGGGGAGCTGTTTTTT.

The chain joins TRBV2 to TRBJ2-7; TRBD2 aligns across 9 bases. There are 17 residues in the CDR3. V lost 1 base to trimming and J lost 7 bases; unmatched junction nucleotides: 14. CDR1 SNHLY and CDR2 FYNNEI come from the germline V gene. CDR3 region: CASSEGGSGGPGGEQYF. The CDR3 bases are TGTGCCAGCAGTGAAGGGGGTAGCGGGGGTCCGGGAGGGGAGCAGTACTTC.

This chain uses TRBV4-1 with TRBJ2-5; TRBD1 agrees at 7 bases. This CDR3 spans 13 amino acids. Germline V gene sequence: CDR1 MGHRA, CDR2 YSYEKL. Trimming at V came to 0 bases and at J to 12 bases, leaving 7 bases not matched to a gene. The CDR3 region has the DNA TGCGCCAGCAGCCAAGAGACAGGGACGCTAGAGTACTTC. Amino acid sequence: CASSQETGTLEYF.

The chain combines TRBV6-1 with TRBJ1-6, with TRBD1 matching 9 bases. Germline V gives CDR1 MNHNS, CDR2 SASEGT. This CDR3 has 15 amino acids. The V gene end was trimmed by 3 bases and the J gene end by 5 bases; junction bases not matched to a gene: 2. The CDR3: CASSDRDRDNSPLHF. The CDR3 DNA follows: TGTGCCAGCAGTGACCGGGACAGGGATAATTCACCCCTCCACTTT.

This chain uses TRBV19 with TRBJ1-2, with 8 bases fitting TRBD1. The CDR3 runs to 13 residues. Germline loops: CDR1 LNHDA, CDR2 SQIVND (reference sequence). Losses at the gene ends were 4 bases for V and 10 bases for J; bases not matched to a gene: 8. The DNA of the CDR3 is TGTGCCAGTAGTACCGGGACAGGTTTCCCCTACACCTTC. Translation gives CASSTGTGFPYTF. Variable domain in full (rest from reference TRBV19 and TRBJ1-2): DGGITQSPKYLFRKEGQNVTLSCEQNLNHDAMYWYRQDPGQGLRLIYYSQIVNDFQKGDIAEGYSVSREKKESFPLTVTSAQKNPTAFYLCASSTGTGFPYTFGSGTRLTVV.

The chain employs TRBV7-9 and TRBJ2-5, with unresolved D. CDR1 and CDR2 (germline): SEHNR, FQNEAQ (reference sequence). The CDR3 is 13 residues long. Trimming removed 5 bases at V and 5 bases at J, with 12 bases between. The CDR3 DNA is TGTGCCAGCAGCCCGCGCCTCATGGAGACCCAGTACTTC. Translation gives CASSPRLMETQYF.

The chain recombines TRBV6-5 with TRBJ1-1, with a tentative D call TRBD1 (6 bases). This CDR3 contains 13 residues. V was pared by 2 bases and J by 11 bases, with 15 bases between. Germline V gene lookup returns CDR1 MNHEY and CDR2 SVGAGI. DNA of the CDR3: TGTGCCAGCAGTTACAGGGGGTCCCTCGTCGCTTTCTTT. It yields the protein CASSYRGSLVAFF.

V usage is TRBV5-6 and J usage is TRBJ1-4, with 10 positions matching TRBD1. Germline-derived CDR1 and CDR2 are SGHDT and YYEEEE. V shed 2 bases, J shed 7 bases, and the junction held 8 bases outside the gene matches. This CDR3 comprises 16 residues. CDR3 coding DNA: TGTGCCAGCAGCTTAAGTCTGGGACAGGGGAGTGAAAAACTGTTTTTT. This translates into CASSLSLGQGSEKLFF.

V and J are TRBV6-1 and TRBJ2-3, with 9 bases matching TRBD2. CDR3 length: 16 residues. Germline assignment: CDR1 MNHNS and CDR2 SASEGT. Germline trimming cut 2 bases from V and 1 base from J; bases unmatched to any gene: 4. The CDR3 region is CASSETTSGGTDTQYF. CDR3 nucleotides: TGTGCCAGCAGTGAAACGACTAGCGGAGGCACAGATACGCAGTATTTT.

This clone occurred a few times. V and J are TRBV4-3 and TRBJ2-7; a possible D gene is TRBD1 (5 bases). Deletions cut 6 bases from V and 5 bases from J, with 17 bases between. Germline CDR1 is LGHNA and CDR2 is YSLEER. This CDR3 is built from 14 residues. The CDR3 bases are TGCGCCAGCAGACATACTATAGACAGAGACGAGCAGTACTTC. Its protein is CASRHTIDRDEQYF.

V gene TRBV15 combines with J gene TRBJ2-7; perhaps TRBD1 as D (5 bases). Looked up from germline, CDR1 is LNHNV and CDR2 is YYDKDF (reference sequence). V was trimmed by 1 base and J by 2 bases, leaving 9 bases between them. The CDR3 extends over 14 amino acids. CDR3 in amino acids: CATSRVQGPYEQYF. For the CDR3, the DNA is TGTGCCACCAGCAGAGTCCAGGGTCCCTACGAGCAGTACTTC. Full variable domain (outside the CDR3, taken from reference TRBV15 and TRBJ2-7): DAMVIQNPRYQVTQFGKPVTLSCSQTLNHNVMYWYQQKSSQAPKLLFHYYDKDFNNEADTPDNFQSRRPNTSFCFLDIRSPGLGDTAMYLCATSRVQGPYEQYFGPGTRLTVT.

The chain links TRBV2 to TRBJ2-3, with 7 bases matching TRBD2. The CDR3 consists of 18 residues. V shed 4 bases, J shed 2 bases, and the junction held 15 bases outside the gene matches. CDR1 is SNHLY, CDR2 FYNNEI, per germline. CDR3 protein: CASSVLRERPLSTDTQYF. For the CDR3, the DNA is TGTGCCAGCAGTGTACTGCGGGAGCGTCCCCTCTCCACAGATACGCAGTATTTT. Filled out from reference TRBV2 and TRBJ2-3, the complete variable domain reads EPEVTQTPSHQVTQMGQEVILRCVPISNHLYFYWYRQILGQKVEFLVSFYNNEISEKSEIFDDQFSVERPDGSNFTLKIRSTKLEDSAMYFCASSVLRERPLSTDTQYFGPGTRLTVL.

The chain couples TRBV7-6 to TRBJ1-2; D unclear. Germline V lookup: CDR1 SGHVS, CDR2 FNYEAQ. The CDR3 length is 14 residues. The V gene lost 1 base and the J gene lost 7 bases, with 13 bases spanning the gap. CDR3 coding DNA: TGTGCCAGCAGCTTAGGGACGGAGGGTACTGGCTACACCTTC. Translating gives CASSLGTEGTGYTF.

V is TRBV4-3 and J is TRBJ2-5; D unclear. V shed 0 bases and J shed 4 bases, with 9 bases lying between them. This CDR3 is 14 amino acids long. CDR1 is LGHNA, CDR2 YSLEER, per germline. CDR3 protein: CASSQERMSETQYF. As DNA, the CDR3 is TGCGCCAGCAGCCAAGAGAGGATGTCAGAGACCCAGTACTTC.